This T cell receptor (beta chain) derives from a study of blood T cell repertoires in COVID-19. Study at large: COVID-19 samples, acute and convalescent, were from the United States, Italy and Spain. PBMCs, B-cell-depleted T cells, or T cells provided the cDNA or gDNA that made up the material.

This clone came up a few times. This CDR3 is built from 16 residues. Per germline, CDR1 MNHEY and CDR2 SVGEGT. The V segment lost 1 base and the J segment 9 bases; nucleotides outside the gene matches: 11. Clones were read by immunoSEQ multiplex PCR, and TCRdb kept only the in-frame ones, dropping some. Of tens of thousands of clones listed, approximately 88% were seen once; the top ten hold roughly 12%. The chain carries TRBV6-2 or TRBV6-3 and TRBJ2-1; 8 nucleotides match TRBD2. The sequencing sample was made of peripheral blood. This TCR was sampled from a human donor in a cohort sampled during active COVID-19. In DNA, the CDR3 is TGTGCCAGCAGTTACTTGGCGGGGCTACTAGCGGTTGAGCAGTTCTTC. Protein: CASSYLAGLLAVEQFF.